This T cell receptor beta chain was found in a study of identical twins. It was template switching that added a universal primer site, and there were unique molecular identifiers on the cDNA. Each CDR3 protein is one row after TCRdb ran MiXCR on the 5' RACE reads. Here the sample spans some 500,000 distinct CDR3 sequences, 14% being singletons. This clonotype was detected ten times or more. Its antigen remains unknown. With V trimmed by 6 bases and J by 4 bases, 9 bases remained unmatched. Germline CDR1 is MDHEN and CDR2 is SYDVKM. This CDR3 spans 15 amino acids. Study conclusions and caveats: Twin pairs had excess sharing that was weaker in beta out-of-frame sequences. Fewer insertions were carried by abundant cord blood beta clonotypes, but none was seen in memory repertoires.

The same data also went into a second study, on yellow fever vaccine responses in identical twins.

Input material: CD4+ T cells sorted from blood. This chain links TRBV28 with TRBJ1-2; TRBD1 matches at 9 bases. This receptor was taken from a woman under 30 in good health. CDR3 sequence (DNA): TGTGCCAGCAGGTTTTCGGGACAGGGAGGCTATGGCTACACCTTC. It encodes CASRFSGQGGYGYTF.